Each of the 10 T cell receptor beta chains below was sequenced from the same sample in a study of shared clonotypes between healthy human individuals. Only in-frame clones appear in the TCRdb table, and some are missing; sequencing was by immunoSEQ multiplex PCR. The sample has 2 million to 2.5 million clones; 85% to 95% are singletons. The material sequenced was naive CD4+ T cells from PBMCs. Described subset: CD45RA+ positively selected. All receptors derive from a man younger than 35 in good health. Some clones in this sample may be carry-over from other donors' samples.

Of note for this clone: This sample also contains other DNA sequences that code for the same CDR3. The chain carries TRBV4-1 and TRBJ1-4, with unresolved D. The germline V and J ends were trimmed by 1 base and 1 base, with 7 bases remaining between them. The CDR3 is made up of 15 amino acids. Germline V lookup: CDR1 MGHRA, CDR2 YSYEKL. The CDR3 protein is CASSQVAGTNEKLFF. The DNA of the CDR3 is TGCGCCAGCAGCCAAGTGGCAGGAACTAATGAAAAACTGTTTTTT.

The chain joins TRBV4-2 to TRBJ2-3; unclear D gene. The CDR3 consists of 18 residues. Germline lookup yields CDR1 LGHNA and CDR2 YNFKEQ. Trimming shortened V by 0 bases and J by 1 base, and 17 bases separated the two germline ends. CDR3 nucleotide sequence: TGTGCCAGCAGCCAAGAAGCCGTCTCGGCACTCGGCACAGATACGCAGTATTTT. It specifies CASSQEAVSALGTDTQYF.

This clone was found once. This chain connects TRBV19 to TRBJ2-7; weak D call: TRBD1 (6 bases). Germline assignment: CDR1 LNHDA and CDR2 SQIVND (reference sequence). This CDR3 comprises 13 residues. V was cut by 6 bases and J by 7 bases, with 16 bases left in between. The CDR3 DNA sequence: TGTGCCAGTAGGGGTCGACAGGACGGGGAGCAGTACTTC. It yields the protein CASRGRQDGEQYF.

This CDR3 reads CACLRGPSIGTNEKLFF. CDR3 sequence (DNA): TGTGCCTGCCTCAGGGGGCCTTCCATCGGAACTAATGAAAAACTGTTTTTT. The rearrangement joins TRBV30 to TRBJ1-4; 8 bases agree with TRBD1. Germline assignment: CDR1 GTSNPN and CDR2 SVGIG (reference sequence). This CDR3 is 17 amino acids long. The V segment lost 6 bases and the J segment 1 base; nucleotides outside the gene matches: 13. The full variable domain, completed using reference TRBV30 and TRBJ1-4, is SQTIHQWPATLVQPVGSPLSLECTVEGTSNPNLYWYRQAAGRGLQLLFYSVGIGQISSEVPQNLSASRPQDRQFILSSKKLLLSDSGFYLCACLRGPSIGTNEKLFFGSGTQLSVL.

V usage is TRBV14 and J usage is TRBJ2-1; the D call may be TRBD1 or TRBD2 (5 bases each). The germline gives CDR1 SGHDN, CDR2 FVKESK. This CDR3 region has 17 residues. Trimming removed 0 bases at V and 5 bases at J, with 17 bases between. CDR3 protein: CASSQDTTGTGNNEQFF. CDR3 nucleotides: TGTGCCAGCAGCCAAGATACGACCGGGACGGGAAACAATGAGCAGTTCTTC.

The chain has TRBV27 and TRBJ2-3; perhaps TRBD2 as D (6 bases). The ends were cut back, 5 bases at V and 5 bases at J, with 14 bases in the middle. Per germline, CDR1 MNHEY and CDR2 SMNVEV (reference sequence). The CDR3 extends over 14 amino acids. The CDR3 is CASSTRLGQDTQYF. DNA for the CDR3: TGTGCCAGCAGTACCCGACTAGGGCAAGATACGCAGTATTTT.

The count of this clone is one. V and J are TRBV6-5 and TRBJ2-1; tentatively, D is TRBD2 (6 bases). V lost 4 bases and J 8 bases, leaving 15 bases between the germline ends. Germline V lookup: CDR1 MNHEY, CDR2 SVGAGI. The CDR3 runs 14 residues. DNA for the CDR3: TGTGCCAGCAGTTCTCCCGGACTATCAGATGAGCAGTTCTTC. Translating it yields CASSSPGLSDEQFF.

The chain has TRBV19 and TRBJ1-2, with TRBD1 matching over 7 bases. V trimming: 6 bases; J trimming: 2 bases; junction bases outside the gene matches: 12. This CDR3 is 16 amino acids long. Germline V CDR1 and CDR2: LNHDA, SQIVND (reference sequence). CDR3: CASREYARGTNYGYTF. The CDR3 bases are TGTGCCAGTAGAGAATATGCCAGGGGGACGAACTATGGCTACACCTTC. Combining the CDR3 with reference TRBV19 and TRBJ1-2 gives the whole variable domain DGGITQSPKYLFRKEGQNVTLSCEQNLNHDAMYWYRQDPGQGLRLIYYSQIVNDFQKGDIAEGYSVSREKKESFPLTVTSAQKNPTAFYLCASREYARGTNYGYTFGSGTRLTVV.

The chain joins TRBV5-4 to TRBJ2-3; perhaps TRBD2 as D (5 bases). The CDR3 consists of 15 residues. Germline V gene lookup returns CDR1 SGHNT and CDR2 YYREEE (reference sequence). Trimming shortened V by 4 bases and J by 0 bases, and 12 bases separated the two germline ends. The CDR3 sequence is CASSRTFPSTDTQYF. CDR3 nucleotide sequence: TGTGCCAGCAGCAGGACTTTTCCTAGCACAGATACGCAGTATTTT. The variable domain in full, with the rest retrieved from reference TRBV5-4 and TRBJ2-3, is ETGVTQSPTHLIKTRGQQVTLRCSSQSGHNTVSWYQQALGQGPQFIFQYYREEENGRGNFPPRFSGLQFPNYSSELNVNALELDDSALYLCASSRTFPSTDTQYFGPGTRLTVL.

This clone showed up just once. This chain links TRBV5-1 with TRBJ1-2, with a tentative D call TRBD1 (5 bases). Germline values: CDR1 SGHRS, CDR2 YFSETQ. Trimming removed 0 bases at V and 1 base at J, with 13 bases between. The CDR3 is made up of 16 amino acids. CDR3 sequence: CASSLVSGTLNYGYTF. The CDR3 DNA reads TGCGCCAGCAGCTTGGTGTCCGGGACCCTTAACTATGGCTACACCTTC.